The rows below give T cell receptor delta chains drawn from one sample of a study of Vδ1+ human thymocytes. TCRdb re-called the multiplex PCR reads using CATT. The sample records tens of thousands of delta-chain clones, about 15% being singletons. The sequenced sample consisted of Vdelta1+ gamma-delta thymocytes from the thymus. The receptors come from a boy in the first two years of life who had congenital heart surgery. CDR3s include the opening cysteine and the closing phenylalanine or tryptophan. Fields, in order: D gene, J gene, V gene, clone size, CDR3 protein, CDR3 DNA. D genes are given only for firm matches. For some rows the clone size is stated as once, few or many, or as a class when expanded; others skip it.

d_gene: TRDD3
j_gene: TRDJ1
v_gene: TRDV1
abundance: .
CDR3aa: CALGVLAFLQWGIRGTDKLIF
CDR3nt: TGTGCTCTTGGGGTGTTGGCCTTCCTACAGTGGGGGATACGCGGGACCGATAAACTCATCTTT

d_gene: .
j_gene: TRDJ1
v_gene: TRDV2
abundance: few
CDR3aa: CACDTEGPSPKKLIF
CDR3nt: TGTGCCTGTGACACGGAGGGACCCAGCCCAAAAAAACTCATCTTT

d_gene: TRDD3
j_gene: TRDJ1
v_gene: TRDV1
abundance: .
CDR3aa: CALGELFSVSHTGGYWYTDKLIF
CDR3nt: TGTGCTCTTGGGGAACTTTTTTCCGTCTCCCATACTGGGGGATACTGGTACACCGATAAACTCATCTTT

d_gene: .
j_gene: TRDJ1
v_gene: TRDV1
abundance: few
CDR3aa: CALGERPRAIDKLIF
CDR3nt: TGTGCTCTTGGGGAACGACCACGAGCTATCGATAAACTCATCTTT

d_gene: TRDD3
j_gene: TRDJ1
v_gene: TRDV1
abundance: few
CDR3aa: CALGKTVPSPYWGIGADKLIF
CDR3nt: TGTGCTCTTGGGAAAACGGTCCCCTCCCCCTACTGGGGGATAGGAGCCGATAAACTCATCTTT

d_gene: TRDD3
j_gene: TRDJ1
v_gene: TRDV1
abundance: .
CDR3aa: CALGELWPLGRWGIEYTDKLIF
CDR3nt: TGTGCTCTTGGGGAACTATGGCCCCTAGGGCGCTGGGGGATAGAGTACACCGATAAACTCATCTTT

d_gene: TRDD3
j_gene: TRDJ1
v_gene: TRDV1
abundance: .
CDR3aa: CALGERRLYWGYTDKLIF
CDR3nt: TGTGCTCTTGGGGAAAGGCGATTGTACTGGGGGTACACCGATAAACTCATCTTT

d_gene: .
j_gene: TRDJ1
v_gene: TRDV3
abundance: .
CDR3aa: CAFSPTQNWAYTDKLIF
CDR3nt: TGTGCCTTTAGCCCTACGCAGAACTGGGCCTACACCGATAAACTCATCTTT

d_gene: TRDD3
j_gene: TRDJ1
v_gene: TRDV1
abundance: .
CDR3aa: CALAPRTGGYVDKLIF
CDR3nt: TGTGCTCTCGCTCCTCGTACTGGGGGATACGTCGATAAACTCATCTTT

d_gene: .
j_gene: TRDJ1
v_gene: TRDV1
abundance: .
CDR3aa: CALGETFARALGVKLIF
CDR3nt: TGTGCTCTTGGGGAAACCTTCGCTCGGGCGTTGGGGGTAAAACTCATCTTT

d_gene: .
j_gene: TRDJ1
v_gene: TRDV1
abundance: .
CDR3aa: CALGERPIDTPTPVPDKLIF
CDR3nt: TGTGCTCTTGGGGAACGTCCGATTGATACCCCTACCCCGGTGCCCGATAAACTCATCTTT

d_gene: .
j_gene: TRDJ1
v_gene: TRDV1
abundance: few
CDR3aa: CALGEPSRLPTGDTRKGLQWYTDKLIF
CDR3nt: TGTGCTCTTGGGGAACCATCCCGCCTTCCTACGGGGGATACGCGTAAAGGGCTTCAATGGTACACCGATAAACTCATCTTT

d_gene: TRDD2
j_gene: TRDJ1
v_gene: TRDV1
abundance: .
CDR3aa: CALGGVPTKSIADKLIF
CDR3nt: TGTGCTCTTGGGGGTGTTCCTACTAAATCTATTGCCGATAAACTCATCTTT

d_gene: .
j_gene: TRDJ1
v_gene: TRDV1
abundance: .
CDR3aa: CALGEPWDTDKLIF
CDR3nt: TGTGCTCTTGGGGAACCATGGGACACCGATAAACTCATCTTT

d_gene: .
j_gene: TRDJ1
v_gene: TRDV1
abundance: .
CDR3aa: CALGELFITGRRQKLIF
CDR3nt: TGTGCTCTTGGGGAACTGTTTATAACGGGCCGCCGACAGAAACTCATCTTT

d_gene: .
j_gene: TRDJ1
v_gene: TRDV1
abundance: .
CDR3aa: CALGEAPKGLGVKLIF
CDR3nt: TGTGCTCTTGGGGAGGCACCCAAGGGACTGGGAGTTAAACTCATCTTT

d_gene: .
j_gene: TRDJ1
v_gene: TRDV1
abundance: few
CDR3aa: CALGRLTYMWIPEELIF
CDR3nt: TGTGCTCTTGGGAGACTGACCTACATGTGGATACCTGAAGAACTCATCTTT

d_gene: TRDD3
j_gene: TRDJ1
v_gene: TRDV1
abundance: .
CDR3aa: CALGEAAQSGGYADKLIF
CDR3nt: TGTGCTCTTGGGGAAGCGGCGCAGTCTGGAGGATACGCTGATAAACTCATCTTT

d_gene: .
j_gene: TRDJ1
v_gene: TRDV2
abundance: many
CDR3aa: CACDTEVGLADKLIF
CDR3nt: TGTGCCTGTGACACCGAAGTTGGTCTTGCCGATAAACTCATCTTT

d_gene: TRDD3
j_gene: TRDJ2
v_gene: TRDV1
abundance: few
CDR3aa: CALGECRNSTGGSKKMTAQLFF
CDR3nt: TGTGCTCTTGGGGAATGCCGCAACAGTACTGGGGGATCTAAGAAGATGACAGCACAACTCTTCTTT

d_gene: .
j_gene: TRDJ1
v_gene: TRDV1
abundance: .
CDR3aa: CALGELRRFRSSASYTDKLIF
CDR3nt: TGTGCTCTTGGGGAGTTGAGACGTTTCAGGAGCTCAGCTAGTTACACCGATAAACTCATCTTT

d_gene: TRDD3
j_gene: TRDJ1
v_gene: TRDV1
abundance: few
CDR3aa: CALGETSGGFVPRSYTDKLIF
CDR3nt: TGTGCTCTTGGGGAGACCTCGGGGGGATTCGTGCCTAGATCGTACACCGATAAACTCATCTTT

d_gene: .
j_gene: TRDJ1
v_gene: TRDV1
abundance: .
CDR3aa: CALGESPSFWGSYTDKLIF
CDR3nt: TGTGCTCTTGGGGAATCACCTTCCTTCTGGGGGTCGTACACCGATAAACTCATCTTT

d_gene: .
j_gene: TRDJ1
v_gene: TRAV29/DV5
abundance: few
CDR3aa: CSVLLCSKRSRSGGDPTDKLIF
CDR3nt: .

d_gene: TRDD2
j_gene: TRDJ1
v_gene: TRDV1
abundance: .
CDR3aa: CALGERPSYHEWVSGYTDKLIF
CDR3nt: TGTGCTCTTGGGGAGAGACCTTCCTACCATGAATGGGTCTCGGGGTACACCGATAAACTCATCTTT

d_gene: TRDD3
j_gene: TRDJ1
v_gene: TRDV2
abundance: medium-sized
CDR3aa: CACDTYWGILTDKLIF
CDR3nt: TGTGCCTGTGACACGTACTGGGGGATATTGACCGATAAACTCATCTTT

d_gene: TRDD3
j_gene: TRDJ1
v_gene: TRDV1
abundance: few
CDR3aa: CALGESDWGTHYTDKLIF
CDR3nt: TGTGCTCTTGGGGAATCGGACTGGGGGACCCACTACACCGATAAACTCATCTTT

d_gene: TRDD3
j_gene: TRDJ2
v_gene: TRDV1
abundance: .
CDR3aa: CALGRLPTRATGGFLALTAQLFF
CDR3nt: TGTGCTCTTGGGAGACTTCCTACGAGGGCTACTGGGGGATTCCTAGCTTTGACAGCACAACTCTTCTTT

d_gene: .
j_gene: TRDJ1
v_gene: TRDV1
abundance: .
CDR3aa: CALGPRPFYLPLGSLYTDKLIF
CDR3nt: TGTGCTCTTGGGCCTCGGCCCTTTTATCTTCCGCTTGGGTCCCTGTACACCGATAAACTCATCTTT

d_gene: TRDD3
j_gene: TRDJ1
v_gene: TRDV1
abundance: .
CDR3aa: CALGGIYWGIRTDKLIF
CDR3nt: TGTGCTCTTGGGGGGATCTACTGGGGGATACGGACCGATAAACTCATCTTT

d_gene: TRDD3
j_gene: TRDJ1
v_gene: TRDV1
abundance: .
CDR3aa: CALGELWRAGGMYTDKLIF
CDR3nt: TGTGCTCTTGGGGAACTTTGGCGGGCAGGGGGGATGTACACCGATAAACTCATCTTT

d_gene: .
j_gene: TRDJ1
v_gene: TRDV1
abundance: .
CDR3aa: CALGELTSSKGILYKLIF
CDR3nt: TGTGCTCTTGGGGAACTAACGTCTTCGAAGGGGATCCTCTATAAACTCATCTTT

d_gene: .
j_gene: TRDJ1
v_gene: TRDV1
abundance: .
CDR3aa: CALGVPTGPSMITDKLIF
CDR3nt: TGTGCTCTTGGGGTTCCAACCGGGCCTTCGATGATAACCGATAAACTCATCTTT

d_gene: .
j_gene: TRDJ1
v_gene: TRDV1
abundance: .
CDR3aa: CALGETSGVTFNTDKLIF
CDR3nt: TGTGCTCTTGGGGAAACTTCGGGGGTTACCTTCAACACCGATAAACTCATCTTT